Listed here is a single T cell receptor beta chain. The sample is drawn from a study of CXCR3-negative and CXCR3-positive naive CD8 T cells. CDR3 length: 14 amino acids. The germline V gene has CDR1 DFQATT and CDR2 SNEGSKA (reference sequence). The method, 5' RACE with UMI labels, was used to prepare the TRB cDNA libraries. With the 5' RACE reads reprocessed, TCRdb shows one record per CDR3 protein and no DNA. In all, the sample yields about 120,000 distinct CDR3 sequences. Sequences were obtained from naive CXCR3- CD8+ T cells from blood. Specified subset: CD45RO-CCR7+CD27+CD95- naive CD8+ T cells lacking CXCR3 (TNR3-). The genes are TRBV20-1 and TRBJ2-7. The clonotype was recovered from a human donor in good health. Some clones in this sample may be carry-over from other donors' samples. CDR3 sequence reads: CSAIGSDWPYEQYF.